The subject of this entry is one TCR beta chain. The clone's antigen remains unknown. No per-base quality is available; no much larger clone lies one base away. The sample comes from a study of technical replicates of blood from several donors (dated by TCRdb to 2015 to 2018). The CDR3, from cysteine to phenylalanine, totals 15 residues. Only CDR3 DNA is held: 45 bases, read in frame from base 1. V drops 1 base and J drops 0 bases, leaving 11 bases in between. The germline V gene provides CDR1 SGHRS and CDR2 YFSETQ. Library preparation employed the immunoSEQ multiplex PCR assay. TCRdb limited this immuneACCESS table to in-frame rearrangements with V and J called. A share of clones is missing; checked studies link under half to unresolved V genes, and the rest is unexplained. The sample includes 45,000 to 65,000 clones, with roughly 94% observed a single time. Of the sample, 0.2% to 0.25% falls within the top ten clones.

This receptor was obtained from a human donor in good health. The specimen was T cells isolated from PBMCs. Here the chain combines TRBV5-1 and TRBJ2-7; TRBD2 is a weak D gene call, 7 bases matching. The nucleotide sequence reads as follows: TGCGCCAGCAGCTTGATGCGGGGGCCCTCCTACGAGCAGTACTTC. Its product reads: CASSLMRGPSYEQYF.